The T cell receptor beta chain described here comes from a study of T cell responses to AZD1222 COVID-19 vaccine. The CDR3 loop spans 12 amino acids. CDR1 and CDR2 from the germline V gene are LNHDA and SQIVND (reference sequence). The ends were cut back, 1 base at V and 4 bases at J, with 4 bases in the middle. Profiled with immunoSEQ multiplex PCR; TCRdb holds only in-frame clones, not every one. The data hold around 140,000 clones, with approximately 92% observed a single time. With regard to this clone: Antigen specificity is unknown.

Timing groups of about 4 and about 12 weeks for second doses were pooled. Findings of the study overall: At baseline, just six AZD1222 recipients tested seropositive. Distributed over spike, vaccine-associated CD4 TCRs predominated at 160-218 and 743-854. Donors skewed white British and female; clonal diversity was possibly underestimated.

This TCR was sampled from an adult who received the AZD1222 COVID-19 vaccine. The source material was peripheral blood, sampled 28 days after the second AZD1222 dose. V usage is TRBV19 and J usage is TRBJ1-2, with no clear D. Written as DNA, the CDR3 is TGTGCCAGTAGTATAGTTGGCTATGGCTACACCTTC. This codes for CASSIVGYGYTF.